The next 18 T cell receptor beta chains were all read from a single sample in a study of beta chain features in type 1 diabetes. No cognate antigen is known for these TCRs. Study results and caveats: There was a moderate but significant shortening of TCRB CDR3s in all four CD4+ subsets of Type 1 diabetes patients.

Expressed TCRB transcripts were sequenced because the entire RNA isolate underwent reverse transcription. Using immunoSEQ multiplex PCR, the repertoire was profiled, and TCRdb retains in-frame clones only, with some absent. Among over 200,000 clones, approximately 10% were seen once, and the ten largest hold approximately 0.015%. The material sequenced was naive CD4+ T cells from blood. All receptors derive from a man aged 30 to 45 with type 1 diabetes.

V is TRBV25-1 and J is TRBJ2-5; weak D call: TRBD1 (6 bases). Per the germline V gene, CDR1 is MGHDK and CDR2 is SYGVNS. The ends were cut back, 3 bases at V and 1 base at J, with 9 bases in the middle. The CDR3 covers 14 residues. The CDR3 sequence is CASSDLGGQETQYF. DNA of the CDR3: TGTGCCAGCAGTGACCTAGGGGGCCAAGAGACCCAGTACTTC. Supplemented by reference TRBV25-1 and TRBJ2-5, the full variable domain reads EADIYQTPRYLVIGTGKKITLECSQTMGHDKMYWYQQDPGMELHLIHYSYGVNSTEKGDLSSESTVSRIRTEHFPLTLESARPSHTSQYLCASSDLGGQETQYFGPGTRLLVL.

V usage is TRBV10-3 and J usage is TRBJ2-2; a weak D match, TRBD2 (5 bases). CDR1 ENHRY and CDR2 SYGVKD come from the germline V gene. This CDR3 comprises 14 residues. Trimming stripped 4 bases from V and 4 bases from J, with 10 bases between. The CDR3 sequence: CAISAGVTTGELFF. CDR3 DNA: TGTGCCATCAGTGCCGGGGTTACCACCGGGGAGCTGTTTTTT.

This clone was detected only a few times. This chain connects TRBV28 to TRBJ2-7; 10 positions match TRBD1. CDR1 is MDHEN, CDR2 SYDVKM, per germline. The CDR3 has 16 residues. The trim removed 6 bases at V and 2 bases at J, leaving 10 bases unmatched. This CDR3 reads CASRNLGDRGAYEQYF. In DNA, the CDR3 is TGTGCCAGCAGGAACCTCGGGGACAGGGGAGCCTACGAGCAGTACTTC. The variable domain in full, with the rest retrieved from reference TRBV28 and TRBJ2-7, is DVKVTQSSRYLVKRTGEKVFLECVQDMDHENMFWYRQDPGLGLRLIYFSYDVKMKEKGDIPEGYSVSREKKERFSLILESASTNQTSMYLCASRNLGDRGAYEQYFGPGTRLTVT.

V usage is TRBV7-9 and J usage is TRBJ1-4; 7 bases line up with TRBD1. V shed 5 bases and J 6 bases; nucleotides not matched to a gene: 12. CDR1 and CDR2 (germline): SEHNR, FQNEAQ (reference sequence). The CDR3 has 16 amino acids. The CDR3 loop is CASSLPRGGGDEKLFF. In nucleotides, the CDR3 is TGTGCCAGCAGCCTCCCCCGAGGGGGCGGTGATGAAAAACTGTTTTTT.

This clone was detected a few times. The chain recombines TRBV5-6 with TRBJ1-5; 9 bases are a match to TRBD1. The CDR3 extends over 15 amino acids. The V gene's germline CDR1 is SGHDT and CDR2 YYEEEE. The V gene end was trimmed by 4 bases and the J gene end by 2 bases; junction bases not matched to a gene: 4. The CDR3 DNA reads TGTGCCAGCAGCCTGGGACAGGGTGGCAATCAGCCCCAGCATTTT. It yields the protein CASSLGQGGNQPQHF.

This clone occurred a few times. The V and J genes are TRBV4-3 and TRBJ2-7; 8 bases line up with TRBD2. The V gene's germline CDR1 is LGHNA and CDR2 YSLEER. The J segment lost 7 bases and the V segment lost 0 bases, leaving 11 bases of the junction unmatched. This CDR3 is 16 amino acids long. CDR3 residues: CASSQDLGGAGLEQYF. The CDR3 DNA is TGCGCCAGCAGCCAAGATCTCGGGGGGGCCGGTTTAGAGCAGTACTTC.

This clone came up a few times. This chain connects TRBV4-1 to TRBJ2-1, with TRBD2 matching 7 bases. The CDR3 consists of 14 residues. Germline-derived CDR1 and CDR2 are MGHRA and YSYEKL. The V gene end was trimmed by 1 base and the J gene end by 10 bases; junction bases not matched to a gene: 7. The CDR3 DNA is TGCGCCAGCAGCCAAGCCCCGGGGGGTTGGGAGCAGTTCTTC. Its translation is CASSQAPGGWEQFF.

The rearrangement links TRBV29-1 to TRBJ1-1; unclear D gene. The CDR3 spans 15 residues. Germline CDR1 SQVTM, CDR2 ANQGSEA. V was shortened by 0 bases and J by 1 base, with 12 bases between the two germline ends. CDR3 sequence reads: CSVEDRREWNTEAFF. The DNA for the CDR3 is TGCAGCGTTGAAGATCGGAGGGAATGGAACACTGAAGCTTTCTTT. Using reference TRBV29-1 and TRBJ1-1 for the parts outside the CDR3, the full variable domain is SAVISQKPSRDICQRGTSLTIQCQVDSQVTMMFWYRQQPGQSLTLIATANQGSEATYESGFVIDKFPISRPNLTFSTLTVSNMSPEDSSIYLCSVEDRREWNTEAFFGQGTRLTVV.

The chain combines TRBV30 with TRBJ2-4; D is unclear. V was shortened by 3 bases and J by 9 bases, with 15 bases between the two germline ends. Germline V gene lookup returns CDR1 GTSNPN and CDR2 SVGIG (reference sequence). The CDR3 length is 13 residues. The CDR3 DNA reads TGTGCCTGGAGCGATGACCTTGGGCGCATTCAGTACTTC. As protein: CAWSDDLGRIQYF.

This clone was observed a handful of times. V and J are TRBV5-1 and TRBJ2-1, with a possible D match to TRBD2 (6 bases). Germline V lookup: CDR1 SGHRS, CDR2 YFSETQ. This CDR3 is built from 15 residues. Trimming took off 4 bases at V and 4 bases at J, with 15 bases between the two ends. The CDR3: CASSTTSPPYNEQFF. In nucleotides, the CDR3 is TGCGCCAGCAGCACTACTAGCCCACCTTACAATGAGCAGTTCTTC.

This rearrangement joins TRBV10-3 to TRBJ2-7, with 8 bases aligning to TRBD1. The germline V gene encodes CDR1 ENHRY and CDR2 SYGVKD. The CDR3 loop spans 14 amino acids. With V trimmed by 6 bases and J by 3 bases, 7 bases remained unmatched. Here the CDR3 reads CAIRASTGDYEQYF. Here the CDR3 DNA reads TGTGCCATCAGGGCCTCGACAGGGGACTACGAGCAGTACTTC.

There are a few counts of this clone. This chain uses TRBV5-1 with TRBJ2-7, with 9 bases identical to TRBD2. Germline loops: CDR1 SGHRS, CDR2 YFSETQ. The length of the CDR3 is 13 residues. The ends lost 4 bases at V and 5 bases at J; junction bases unmatched: 4. CDR3 DNA: TGCGCCAGCAGCCAGGGACTAGCTCACGAGCAGTACTTC. Its protein is CASSQGLAHEQYF.

The rearrangement joins TRBV7-2 to TRBJ1-1; a possible D gene is TRBD1 (5 bases). V gave up 4 bases and J gave up 7 bases, with 13 bases separating them. The germline V gene has CDR1 SGHTA and CDR2 FQGNSA. This CDR3 has 13 amino acids. The CDR3 sequence is CASSWNRPVEAFF. The CDR3 nucleotides are TGTGCCAGCAGCTGGAACAGGCCCGTTGAAGCTTTCTTT.

This clone has only a few counts. The genes are TRBV2 and TRBJ1-2; maybe TRBD1 (6 bases). The CDR3 is made up of 14 amino acids. V was pared by 5 bases and J by 8 bases, with 18 bases between. Germline CDR1 reads SNHLY; CDR2 reads FYNNEI. This CDR3 reads CASSWDISPEGYTF. Written as DNA, the CDR3 is TGTGCCAGCAGTTGGGACATATCCCCGGAGGGCTACACCTTC. Supplemented by reference TRBV2 and TRBJ1-2, the full variable domain reads EPEVTQTPSHQVTQMGQEVILRCVPISNHLYFYWYRQILGQKVEFLVSFYNNEISEKSEIFDDQFSVERPDGSNFTLKIRSTKLEDSAMYFCASSWDISPEGYTFGSGTRLTVV.

This clone came up a few times. The V call is TRBV6-1, the J call TRBJ1-5, with 10 bases matching TRBD1. The ends lost 6 bases at V and 4 bases at J; junction bases unmatched: 3. The CDR3 length is 14 residues. CDR1 and CDR2 from the germline V gene are MNHNS and SASEGT. CDR3 amino acids: CASSGQGGNQPQHF. The CDR3 DNA follows: TGTGCCAGCAGCGGACAGGGGGGGAATCAGCCCCAGCATTTT.

This clone was observed a handful of times. This same CDR3 is encoded by further DNA sequences in the sample. This chain uses TRBV7-9 with TRBJ1-5; possibly TRBD1 for D (5 bases). Germline values: CDR1 SEHNR, CDR2 FQNEAQ (reference sequence). This CDR3 has 13 residues. With 2 bases removed from V and 4 bases from J, the gap between germline ends came to 6 bases. The CDR3 coding sequence is TGTGCCAGCAGCTTACGGGGGAATCAGCCCCAGCATTTT. Translation: CASSLRGNQPQHF.

The chain employs TRBV2 and TRBJ2-7, with D possibly matching TRBD1 (6 bases). Deletions cut 4 bases from V and 5 bases from J, with 9 bases between. The CDR3 has 12 residues. Germline V CDR1 and CDR2: SNHLY, FYNNEI. As DNA, the CDR3 is TGTGCCAGCAGTGGGGACACCCACGAGCAGTACTTC. Translating gives CASSGDTHEQYF.

The chain is built from TRBV27 and TRBJ2-7; tentatively, D is TRBD1 (5 bases). Germline V lookup: CDR1 MNHEY, CDR2 SMNVEV (reference sequence). V was pared by 8 bases and J by 6 bases, with 14 bases between. The CDR3 runs 12 residues. CDR3 sequence: CASGAVALEQYF. As DNA, the CDR3 is TGTGCCAGCGGGGCAGTTGCCCTCGAGCAGTACTTC.